This entry lists 4 T cell receptor beta chains sequenced from one sample in a study of chemoradiotherapy in HPV16-positive cancers. TCRdb's table, derived via immunoSEQ multiplex PCR, lists solely in-frame clones and lacks some. The data contain about 12,000 clones, 72% of them seen just once; the ten biggest clones take up roughly 8.3%. Sample acquisition took place from a patient who underwent chemoradiotherapy. The receptors shown here come from a human donor with HPV-associated anogenital cancer.

The chain has TRBV29-1 and TRBJ1-1; TRBD1 matches at 9 bases. CDR1 and CDR2 from the germline V gene are SQVTM and ANQGSEA. CDR3 size: 14 residues. V lost 5 bases to trimming and J lost 0 bases; unmatched junction nucleotides: 4. CDR3 bases: TGCAGCGTTTCGGACAGGGGAATGAACACTGAAGCTTTCTTT. Translation: CSVSDRGMNTEAFF. The whole variable domain, filled in from reference TRBV29-1 and TRBJ1-1, reads SAVISQKPSRDICQRGTSLTIQCQVDSQVTMMFWYRQQPGQSLTLIATANQGSEATYESGFVIDKFPISRPNLTFSTLTVSNMSPEDSSIYLCSVSDRGMNTEAFFGQGTRLTVV.

The chain recombines TRBV5-1 with TRBJ1-1; 9 bases agree with TRBD1. CDR3 length: 16 amino acids. The junction had 7 bases not matched to a gene; V was cut back by 4 bases and J by 0 bases. The germline V gene encodes CDR1 SGHRS and CDR2 YFSETQ. The CDR3 DNA is TGCGCCAGCAGCCCCTCTGGACAGGGGATGAACACTGAAGCTTTCTTT. Translating it yields CASSPSGQGMNTEAFF.

V is TRBV5-4 and J is TRBJ2-7; D possibly corresponds to TRBD2 (6 bases). The V and J ends lost 3 bases and 6 bases respectively, with 16 bases between them. CDR1 is SGHNT and CDR2 is YYREEE in the germline V gene (reference sequence). The CDR3 is made up of 14 amino acids. The CDR3 region has the DNA TGTGCCAGCAGCTCTAACCCGGGAGCGCCCGAGCAGTACTTC. It encodes CASSSNPGAPEQYF.

The CDR3 loop reads CASSLSRDTTNYGYTF. CDR3 nucleotides: TGCGCCAGCAGCCTCTCCCGGGACACAACTAACTATGGCTACACCTTC. This chain connects TRBV4-3 to TRBJ1-2, with D maybe TRBD1 (6 bases). The CDR3 is 16 amino acids. With 4 bases removed from V and 0 bases from J, the gap between germline ends came to 15 bases. Germline-derived CDR1 and CDR2 are LGHNA and YSLEER.